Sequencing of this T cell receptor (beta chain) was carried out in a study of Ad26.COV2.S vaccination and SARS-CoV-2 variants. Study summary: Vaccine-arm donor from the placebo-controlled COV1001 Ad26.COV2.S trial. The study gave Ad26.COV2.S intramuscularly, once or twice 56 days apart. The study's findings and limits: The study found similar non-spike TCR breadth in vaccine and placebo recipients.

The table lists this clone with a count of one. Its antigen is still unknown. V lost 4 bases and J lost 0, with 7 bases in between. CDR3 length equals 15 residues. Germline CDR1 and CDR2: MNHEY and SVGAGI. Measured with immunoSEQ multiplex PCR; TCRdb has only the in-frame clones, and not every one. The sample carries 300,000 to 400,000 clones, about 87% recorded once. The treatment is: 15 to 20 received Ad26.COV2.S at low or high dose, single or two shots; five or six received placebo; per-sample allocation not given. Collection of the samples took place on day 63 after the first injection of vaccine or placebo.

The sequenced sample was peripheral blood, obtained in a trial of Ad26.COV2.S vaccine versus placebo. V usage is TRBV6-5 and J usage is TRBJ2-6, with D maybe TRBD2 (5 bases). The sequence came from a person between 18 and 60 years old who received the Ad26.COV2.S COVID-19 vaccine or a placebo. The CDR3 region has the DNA TGTGCCAGCAGTTTGGGGAGCTCTGGGGCCAACGTCCTGACTTTC. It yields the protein CASSLGSSGANVLTF.